This is a list of T cell receptor beta chains from one sample in a study of OX40 agonist ivuxolimab in advanced cancers. Measured with immunoSEQ multiplex PCR; TCRdb has only the in-frame clones, and not every one. Here the sample spans around 86,000 clones, about 93% being singletons. The specimen comprised CD4+ or CD8+ T cells sorted from blood, sampled in a trial of the OX40 agonist ivuxolimab. The source is an adult with an advanced solid tumor such as melanoma, head and neck, liver or kidney cancer. Each CDR3 is given without its conserved first and last residue. Each record gives: V gene, J gene, D gene, CDR3 protein. D genes are given only for firm matches.

V: TRBV4-2
J: TRBJ2-1
D: TRBD1
CDR3: ASSQDRGSRNEQF

V: TRBV11-2
J: TRBJ2-7
D: TRBD2
CDR3: ASSLTSRFVEQY

V: TRBV7-6
J: TRBJ2-7
D: TRBD1
CDR3: ASSPRDREHEQY

V: TRBV4-3
J: TRBJ1-2
D: -
CDR3: ASSQDREFYT

V: TRBV27
J: TRBJ2-1
D: TRBD2
CDR3: ASSLGTSGRGQQF

V: TRBV2
J: TRBJ1-2
D: -
CDR3: AIQGNQVYGYT

V: TRBV19
J: TRBJ1-4
D: -
CDR3: ASSTQGSTNEKLF

V: TRBV7-2
J: TRBJ2-1
D: TRBD2
CDR3: ASSFSAGGFKYNEQF

V: TRBV29-1
J: TRBJ1-2
D: TRBD1
CDR3: SADPPPTGGSPFYGYT

V: TRBV4-3
J: TRBJ1-1
D: TRBD1
CDR3: ASSQHRDRPNTEAF

V: TRBV7-9
J: TRBJ2-7
D: -
CDR3: ASSLIVEQY

V: TRBV10-3
J: TRBJ1-1
D: TRBD1
CDR3: AIGGTGGNTEAF

V: TRBV27
J: TRBJ1-1
D: -
CDR3: ASSFGGFTEAF

V: TRBV27
J: TRBJ2-1
D: -
CDR3: ASSLYQGPYSYNEQF

V: TRBV28
J: TRBJ2-3
D: -
CDR3: ATSHWSGTDTQY

V: TRBV10-3
J: TRBJ1-6
D: -
CDR3: AISAEFSRDSLSSPLH

V: TRBV6-4
J: TRBJ2-1
D: -
CDR3: ASSDFGGSEEQF

V: TRBV7-2
J: TRBJ2-7
D: -
CDR3: ASSSNGGYEQY

V: TRBV4-3
J: TRBJ2-3
D: TRBD2
CDR3: ASSQDRYQAGVGTDTQY

V: TRBV4-3
J: TRBJ1-1
D: -
CDR3: ASSPVGGFTEAF

V: TRBV5-4
J: TRBJ2-1
D: TRBD2
CDR3: AVAGSSYNEQF

V: TRBV27
J: TRBJ1-5
D: -
CDR3: ASSPTPRGMGNQPQH

V: TRBV7-9
J: TRBJ2-3
D: TRBD2
CDR3: ASSPRDYGTDTQY

V: TRBV7-9
J: TRBJ2-2
D: -
CDR3: ASSLGSGELF

V: TRBV4-1
J: TRBJ2-2
D: TRBD2
CDR3: ASSPTRTSGGGELF

V: TRBV27
J: TRBJ2-1
D: TRBD2
CDR3: ASSSTPPGLGDNEQF

V: TRBV4-3
J: TRBJ1-5
D: -
CDR3: ASSQDRGGWNQPQH

V: TRBV10-3
J: TRBJ2-2
D: -
CDR3: AISEEGPNTGELF

V: TRBV4-3
J: TRBJ2-1
D: -
CDR3: ASSQGASSYYNEQF

V: TRBV7-9
J: TRBJ1-2
D: TRBD1
CDR3: ASSLLGGTASYGYT

V: TRBV7-9
J: TRBJ2-7
D: -
CDR3: ASNVQGPYEQY

V: TRBV5-1
J: TRBJ2-2
D: TRBD2
CDR3: ASSISGPGGGTGELF

V: TRBV4-3
J: TRBJ1-2
D: TRBD1
CDR3: ASSPAGQGMDGYT

V: TRBV6-5
J: TRBJ2-7
D: -
CDR3: ASSYGGAEQY

V: TRBV5-6
J: TRBJ1-5
D: TRBD1
CDR3: ASHTGGFDSNQPQH

V: TRBV5-4
J: TRBJ2-1
D: -
CDR3: ASSLVLGLVYNEQF

V: TRBV5-1
J: TRBJ2-7
D: -
CDR3: ASSFYRPYEQY

V: TRBV29-1
J: TRBJ2-1
D: TRBD2
CDR3: SAKTSGGPSSYNEQF

V: TRBV15
J: TRBJ1-3
D: -
CDR3: ATSRDLWETGSRGNTIY

V: TRBV9
J: TRBJ2-7
D: -
CDR3: PIRGRRGSYEQY

V: TRBV5-8
J: TRBJ2-5
D: TRBD2
CDR3: ASRRGDTTSGWQETQY

V: TRBV14
J: TRBJ1-1
D: -
CDR3: ASSQVGGPAEAF

V: TRBV5-1
J: TRBJ1-1
D: TRBD1
CDR3: ASSLWGQGNTEAF

V: TRBV9
J: TRBJ2-7
D: -
CDR3: ASSDPFSYEQY

V: TRBV27
J: TRBJ2-1
D: -
CDR3: ASSADRSSYNEQF

V: TRBV10-3
J: TRBJ2-1
D: TRBD1
CDR3: AISESWTGDNEQF

V: TRBV6-5
J: TRBJ2-5
D: TRBD1
CDR3: ASSHEGQDQETQY

V: TRBV13
J: TRBJ1-1
D: TRBD1
CDR3: ASSFGRGLLDTEAF

V: TRBV2
J: TRBJ1-1
D: -
CDR3: ASSASPLTAF

V: TRBV4-3
J: TRBJ1-1
D: -
CDR3: ASSQDTGFTEAF

V: TRBV6-5
J: TRBJ2-7
D: TRBD1
CDR3: ASRPTGGYEQY

V: TRBV7-8
J: TRBJ1-3
D: -
CDR3: ASSLGLIQGSSSGNTIY

V: TRBV6-1
J: TRBJ2-7
D: -
CDR3: AHRGGGYEQY

V: TRBV20-1
J: TRBJ2-7
D: -
CDR3: SAGPGYEQY

V: TRBV4-1
J: TRBJ2-1
D: -
CDR3: ASSQAVGDYNEQF

V: TRBV28
J: TRBJ1-1
D: TRBD1
CDR3: ASSLHTGTGSEAF

V: TRBV6-6
J: TRBJ2-1
D: -
CDR3: ASSYFSGFSGNEQF